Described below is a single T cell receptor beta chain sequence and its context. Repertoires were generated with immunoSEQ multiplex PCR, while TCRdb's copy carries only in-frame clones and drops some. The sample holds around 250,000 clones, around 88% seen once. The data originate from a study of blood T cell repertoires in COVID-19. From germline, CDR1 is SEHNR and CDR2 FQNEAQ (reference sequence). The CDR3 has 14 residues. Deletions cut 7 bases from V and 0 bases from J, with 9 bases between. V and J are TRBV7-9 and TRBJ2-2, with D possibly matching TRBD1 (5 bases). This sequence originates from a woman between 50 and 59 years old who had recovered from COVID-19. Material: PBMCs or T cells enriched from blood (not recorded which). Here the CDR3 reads CASKRQTNTGELFF. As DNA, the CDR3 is TGTGCCAGCAAGCGACAGACGAACACCGGGGAGCTGTTTTTT.